These 9 T cell receptor beta chains were sequenced from one sample in a study of T cell changes during pregnancy in multiple sclerosis. Some clones are missing from TCRdb's copy, which holds only in-frame ones; the method was immunoSEQ multiplex PCR. The table has about 31,000 clones, 70% to 90% seen once; the top ten hold about 7%. Specimen: CD8+ T cells from peripheral blood mononuclear cells, collected in the second trimester of pregnancy. The receptors originated from a female donor with multiple sclerosis, enrolled in a pregnancy study.

V gene TRBV7-9 combines with J gene TRBJ2-1; D gene unclear. The CDR3 extends over 12 amino acids. Trimming removed 5 bases from V and 5 bases from J, with 7 bases in between. The germline CDR1 and CDR2 sequences are SEHNR and FQNEAQ (reference sequence). CDR3 amino acids: CASSNMDNEQFF. The CDR3 DNA reads as TGTGCCAGCAGCAACATGGACAATGAGCAGTTCTTC.

The chain employs TRBV27 and TRBJ2-7, with D possibly matching TRBD2 (6 bases). CDR1 and CDR2 from the germline V gene are MNHEY and SMNVEV (reference sequence). CDR3 length: 13 amino acids. The germline V and J ends were trimmed by 5 bases and 2 bases, with 10 bases remaining between them. The CDR3 here is CASSPGLAYEQYF. In DNA form, the CDR3 reads TGTGCCAGCAGTCCGGGACTCGCCTACGAGCAGTACTTC.

This chain links TRBV4-3 with TRBJ1-5; weak D call: TRBD1 (6 bases). V lost 4 bases and J 3 bases, leaving 13 bases between the germline ends. The CDR3 is 15 amino acids. The germline V gene has CDR1 LGHNA and CDR2 YSLEER. This chain's CDR3 is CASSPDSSFNQPQHF. The CDR3 DNA reads TGCGCCAGCAGCCCGGACAGCAGCTTCAATCAGCCCCAGCATTTT.

This clone was seen once. The chain recombines TRBV5-1 with TRBJ1-2, with D perhaps matching TRBD1 (6 bases). Germline-derived CDR1 and CDR2 are SGHRS and YFSETQ. The CDR3 contains 17 residues. Trimming cost V 2 bases and J 8 bases, with 25 bases left between them. The CDR3: CASSLGGPPSLRIGYTF. CDR3 sequence (DNA): TGCGCCAGCAGCTTAGGGGGACCCCCAAGCCTACGGATAGGCTACACCTTC.

V is TRBV10-3 and J is TRBJ1-1, with 8 bases matching TRBD1. J gave up 7 bases and V 3 bases, and 7 bases lay outside the gene matches. The CDR3 runs to 14 residues. In germline, CDR1 is ENHRY, CDR2 SYGVKD. This CDR3 is CAISDPDRAGEAFF. The CDR3 coding sequence is TGTGCCATCAGTGACCCGGACAGGGCAGGTGAAGCTTTCTTT.

The chain uses TRBV30 and TRBJ2-3, with D hard to call. Per the germline V gene, CDR1 is GTSNPN and CDR2 is SVGIG (reference sequence). V was trimmed by 1 base and J by 4 bases, leaving 15 bases between them. This CDR3 spans 15 amino acids. CDR3 protein: CAWSDRVPKADTQYF. The CDR3 DNA follows: TGTGCCTGGAGTGATCGGGTTCCCAAGGCAGATACGCAGTATTTT.

This clone was detected once. This chain uses TRBV11-2 with TRBJ2-1; no definite D call. The CDR3 extends over 15 amino acids. Trimming left V 1 base short and J 2 bases short, with 9 bases between. Germline CDR1 is SGHAT and CDR2 is FQNNGV. The CDR3 DNA sequence: TGTGCCAGCAGCTTAGGACTCCCGCCCTACAATGAGCAGTTCTTC. It encodes CASSLGLPPYNEQFF.

V is TRBV4-3 and J is TRBJ2-1; 7 bases fit TRBD2. This CDR3 contains 17 residues. V dropped 1 base and J dropped 2; count of bases not matched to a gene: 8. Germline assignment: CDR1 LGHNA and CDR2 YSLEER. CDR3 loop: CASSQARASGTYNEQFF. The CDR3 DNA reads as TGCGCCAGCAGCCAAGCCCGGGCTAGCGGCACCTACAATGAGCAGTTCTTC.

In this sample, this clone is medium-sized. The chain has TRBV4-2 and TRBJ2-3; TRBD2 matches at 10 bases. After removal of 4 bases from V and 5 bases from J, the junction contained 9 bases not matched to a gene. CDR1 and CDR2 (germline): LGHNA, YNFKEQ. The CDR3 consists of 16 residues. The CDR3 is CASSPLPAGGGDTQYF. In nucleotides, the CDR3 is TGTGCCAGCAGCCCCCTTCCAGCGGGGGGGGGAGATACGCAGTATTTT.